The 8 T cell receptor beta chains reported below all come from one sample, sequenced in a study of tumor-infiltrating lymphocytes in primary liver carcinoma. Co-extraction yielded RNA and DNA from about 20-30 mg of unsorted bulk tissue. Total RNA (around 500 ng) served as template for TCR beta cDNA synthesis primed by a constant-region primer. Three nested multiplex PCR rounds of slightly modified ARM-PCR generated TCR beta libraries. Amplification in the first two PCR rounds was performed using TRBV1-TRBV30 forward primers and a C-beta reverse primer for around 9 cycles each. Each CDR3 protein gets one entry after TCRdb re-called the multiplex PCR reads with MiXCR. Of around 71,000 distinct CDR3 sequences in the sample, about two thirds are singletons; the top ten hold around 15%. Sequenced sample: liver tumor tissue from sampling region 4. The subset was: tumor region T4, right-lateral pole. The source of these receptors is a woman aged 60 to 75 with primary liver carcinoma and hepatitis B virus infection.

This clonotype was counted ten times or more. The rearrangement links TRBV29-1 to TRBJ2-5, with 10 bases identical to TRBD2. The ends lost 3 bases at V and 5 bases at J; junction bases unmatched: 3. Germline V gives CDR1 SQVTM, CDR2 ANQGSEA. The CDR3 sequence is 13 residues long. CDR3 sequence reads: CSVEASGSETQYF. CDR3 nucleotides: TGCAGCGTTGAGGCTAGCGGGAGCGAGACCCAGTACTTC.

This clonotype has a handful of counts. A junction boundary mismatches the germline segment, possibly from a read error. Written as DNA, the CDR3 is TGCGCCACCCTGAAGACCTACGAGCAGTACTTC. As protein: CATLKTYEQYF. The chain couples TRBV6-1 to TRBJ2-7; no firm D call. This CDR3 is built from 11 residues. Germline-derived CDR1 and CDR2 are MNHNS and SASEGT.

This clonotype has only a few counts. This may stem from a read error, because a much larger clone lies one nucleotide away. The gene calls are TRBV12-3 or TRBV12-4 and TRBJ2-2; D is unresolved. The CDR3 runs to 13 residues. Trimming removed 6 bases from V and 7 bases from J, with 12 bases in between. The CDR3 spells CASRSLPIGELFF. CDR3 sequence (DNA): TGTGCCAGCAGATCCCTACCCATCGGGGAGCTGTTTTTT.

Comments on this clonotype: This may be a read error: a much more frequent sequence differs by one nucleotide. The rearrangement uses TRBV5-1 and TRBJ2-2, with D perhaps matching TRBD2 (7 bases). The CDR3 covers 15 residues. CDR1 and CDR2 from the germline V gene are SGHRS and YFSETQ. The V gene lost 5 bases and the J gene lost 5 bases, with 16 bases spanning the gap. For the CDR3, the DNA is TGCGCCAGCAGTGCGGGGGCAGGGATTACCGGGGAGCTGTTTTTT. Residues: CASSAGAGITGELFF.

Notes on this clonotype: A read error may account for a junction end that differs from germline. The rearrangement joins TRBV6-6 to TRBJ2-7; TRBD1 is a possible D gene (6 bases). The CDR3 is 14 amino acids. In germline, CDR1 is MNHNY, CDR2 SVGAGI (reference sequence). The CDR3 nucleotides read TGTGCCAGCAGCGAACAGGGCACGAGTTACGGGCAGTACTTC. It translates to CASSEQGTSYGQYF.

The chain employs TRBV11-2 and TRBJ2-5; TRBD2 matches 8 bases. Germline CDR1 and CDR2: SGHAT and FQNNGV. The junction had 9 bases not matched to a gene; V was cut back by 6 bases and J by 9 bases. The CDR3 is made up of 13 amino acids. CDR3: CASRIQGREAQYF. The CDR3 DNA reads TGTGCCAGCAGGATCCAGGGGCGGGAGGCCCAGTACTTC.

V usage is TRBV12-3 or TRBV12-4 and J usage is TRBJ2-1; possibly TRBD2 for D (5 bases). The CDR3 runs to 16 residues. Deletions cut 5 bases from V and 13 bases from J, with 27 bases between. DNA of the CDR3: TGTGCCAGCAGTCCCCTTGTTTCTAGCTTCAACAGTGAACAGTTCTTC. Translating gives CASSPLVSSFNSEQFF.

This clonotype appeared a single time. This sequence joins TRBV4-2 and TRBJ1-6; D not resolved. The CDR3 consists of 12 residues. Germline-derived CDR1 and CDR2 are LGHNA and YNFKEQ. The V end was cut by 10 bases, the J end by 9 bases, with 13 bases between. CDR3: CANCQDSSPLHF. The CDR3 bases are TGTGCCAACTGCCAAGATTCTTCACCCCTCCACTTT.